These T cell receptor beta chains were read from a single sample in a study of blood T cell repertoires in COVID-19. Produced via immunoSEQ multiplex PCR; TCRdb's table is partial and in-frame only. The sample includes tens of thousands of clones, approximately 82% of them seen just once. Sequenced sample: peripheral blood. These receptors originate from a man at least 80 years old with acute or convalescent COVID-19. CDR3s include the opening cysteine and the closing phenylalanine or tryptophan. Each record gives: J gene, D gene, CDR3 length, clone size, V gene, CDR3 DNA, CDR3 protein. The D gene is left open where the match is weak. Clone size appears in some rows only: once, few, many, or a class for an expanded clone.

>TRBJ2-6|.|18|.|TRBV2
TGTGCCAGCAGTCTCGGACAGTACCACAGCTCTGGGGCCAACGTCCTGACTTTC
CASSLGQYHSSGANVLTF
>TRBJ2-2|.|14|.|TRBV24-1
TGTGCCACCAGTGCGCCAGGGAACACCGGGGAGCTGTTTTTT
CATSAPGNTGELFF
>TRBJ2-7|.|12|.|TRBV5-5
TGTGCCAGCAGCTTGAACTTTCGCGAGCAGTACTTC
CASSLNFREQYF
>TRBJ2-5|.|13|once|TRBV2
TGTGCCAGCATGGTAGAGGGCGAAGAGACCCAGTACTTC
CASMVEGEETQYF
>TRBJ2-7|.|14|once|TRBV3-1/TRBV3-2
TGTGCCAGCAGCCAAGCCTCGGGGGGCAGGGAGCAGTACTTC
CASSQASGGREQYF
>TRBJ1-2|TRBD1|12|.|TRBV12-3/TRBV12-4
TGTGCCAGCAGCCAGACAGGGGATGGCTACACCTTC
CASSQTGDGYTF
>TRBJ1-1|.|13|.|TRBV4-2
TGTGCCAGCAGCCGAACAGCAAACACTGAAGCTTTCTTT
CASSRTANTEAFF
>TRBJ1-1|TRBD1|14|.|TRBV2
TGTGCCAGCAGTTCACAGGGGGCCGGCACTGAAGCTTTCTTT
CASSSQGAGTEAFF
>TRBJ1-5|TRBD1|14|.|TRBV6-5
TGTGCCAGCAGGATGACAGGGGGCTTCCAGCCCCAGCATTTT
CASRMTGGFQPQHF
>TRBJ1-5|TRBD1|15|.|TRBV19
TGTGCCAGTAGTATAGGCCAGGGGGCTGTTCAGCCCCAGCATTTT
CASSIGQGAVQPQHF
>TRBJ2-7|.|13|.|TRBV10-3
TGTGCCATCAGGGACTTTAGGGGGAACGAGCAGTACTTC
CAIRDFRGNEQYF
>TRBJ2-7|.|13|.|TRBV30
TGTGCCTGGAGCTCAACTTTCTCCTACGAGCAGTACTTC
CAWSSTFSYEQYF
>TRBJ1-1|.|14|.|TRBV12-5
TGTGCTAGTGGTTTGGTGGGACTTGGAGCCGAAGCTTTCTTT
CASGLVGLGAEAFF